Each of the 7 T cell receptor beta chains below was sequenced from the same sample in a study of T cell responses to AZD1222 COVID-19 vaccine. TCRdb's copy holds only in-frame clones and misses some; the assay was immunoSEQ multiplex PCR. The sample holds 70,000 to 85,000 clones, around four fifths seen once. The input for sequencing was peripheral blood, taken on day 0 of AZD1222 vaccination. The receptors here all came from an adult in good health.

This sequence joins TRBV19 and TRBJ2-3; 8 bases fit TRBD2. Germline V gives CDR1 LNHDA, CDR2 SQIVND (reference sequence). J lost 1 base, V lost 0 bases, and 3 bases had no gene match. CDR3 length: 16 residues. Written as DNA, the CDR3 is TGTGCCAGTAGTATAGATCTTAGCGGGGGCACAGATACGCAGTATTTT. Encoded protein: CASSIDLSGGTDTQYF.

V usage is TRBV4-2 and J usage is TRBJ1-6; tentative D call: TRBD1 (5 bases). Germline lookup yields CDR1 LGHNA and CDR2 YNFKEQ. The CDR3 contains 16 residues. Between the trimmed V and J ends, which lost 0 bases and 10 bases, there was a span of 16 bases. CDR3 region: CASSQDIPGRGSPLHF. Here the CDR3 DNA reads TGTGCCAGCAGCCAAGATATTCCGGGACGGGGATCACCCCTCCACTTT.

The V and J genes are TRBV4-2 and TRBJ1-2, with D hard to call. V lost 1 base and J lost 8, with 17 bases in between. Germline assignment: CDR1 LGHNA and CDR2 YNFKEQ. The CDR3 totals 15 residues. The DNA for the CDR3 is TGTGCCAGCAGCCAAGTTGGGCGACGGGTAATGGGCTACACCTTC. It yields the protein CASSQVGRRVMGYTF.

The chain links TRBV25-1 to TRBJ2-2; D gene ambiguous. Trimming removed 1 base at V and 8 bases at J, with 14 bases between. The V gene's germline CDR1 is MGHDK and CDR2 SYGVNS. The CDR3 loop spans 15 amino acids. DNA for the CDR3: TGTGCCAGCAGTGAATCCCGGGTGGGTCCAGGGGAGCTGTTTTTT. Translated: CASSESRVGPGELFF.

J is TRBJ2-3 and V is TRBV6-2 or TRBV6-3; D unclear. This CDR3 spans 13 amino acids. V shed 5 bases and J shed 4 bases, with 10 bases lying between them. Germline V gene data show CDR1 as MNHEY and CDR2 as SVGEGT. The CDR3 reads CASSTRWADTQYF. The CDR3 coding sequence is TGTGCCAGCAGTACCCGGTGGGCAGATACGCAGTATTTT.

The chain combines TRBV3-1 (or the pseudogene TRBV3-2) with TRBJ1-6, with 7 bases matching TRBD1. The germline CDR1 and CDR2 sequences are LGHDT and YNNKEL (reference sequence). The CDR3 totals 14 residues. The V gene end was trimmed by 7 bases and the J gene end by 7 bases; junction bases not matched to a gene: 7. DNA of the CDR3: TGTGCCAGCAACACAGGGGCAGGCAATTCACCCCTCCACTTT. Encoded protein: CASNTGAGNSPLHF.

CDR3 region: CASSQDPGGSGNTIYF. The CDR3 region has the DNA TGCGCCAGCAGCCAAGACCCAGGTGGCTCTGGAAACACCATATATTTT. V usage is TRBV4-3 and J usage is TRBJ1-3; D gene ambiguous. The CDR3 extends over 16 amino acids. The germline V gene encodes CDR1 LGHNA and CDR2 YSLEER. V was shortened by 0 bases and J by 0 bases, with 9 bases between the two germline ends.